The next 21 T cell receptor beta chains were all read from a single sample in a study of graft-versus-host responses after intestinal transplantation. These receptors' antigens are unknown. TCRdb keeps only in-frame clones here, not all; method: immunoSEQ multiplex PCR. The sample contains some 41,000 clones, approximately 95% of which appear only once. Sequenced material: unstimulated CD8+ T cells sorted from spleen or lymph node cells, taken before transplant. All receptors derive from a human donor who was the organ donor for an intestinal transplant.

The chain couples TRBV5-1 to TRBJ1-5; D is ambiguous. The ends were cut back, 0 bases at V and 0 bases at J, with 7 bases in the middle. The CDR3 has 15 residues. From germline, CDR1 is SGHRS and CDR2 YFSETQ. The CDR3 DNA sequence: TGCGCCAGCAGCTTGGGGGAGTTTAGCAATCAGCCCCAGCATTTT. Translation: CASSLGEFSNQPQHF.

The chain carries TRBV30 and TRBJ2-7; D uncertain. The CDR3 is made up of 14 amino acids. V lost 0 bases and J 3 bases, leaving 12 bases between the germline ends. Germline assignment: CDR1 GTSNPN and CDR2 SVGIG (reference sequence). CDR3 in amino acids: CAWSVPYGVYEQYF. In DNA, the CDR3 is TGTGCCTGGAGTGTACCGTATGGGGTCTACGAGCAGTACTTC.

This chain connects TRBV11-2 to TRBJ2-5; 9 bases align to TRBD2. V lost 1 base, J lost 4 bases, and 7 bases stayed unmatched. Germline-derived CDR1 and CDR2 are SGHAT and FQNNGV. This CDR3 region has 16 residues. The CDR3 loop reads CASSLGRGGIGETQYF. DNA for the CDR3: TGTGCCAGCAGCTTAGGGCGGGGGGGCATCGGAGAGACCCAGTACTTC.

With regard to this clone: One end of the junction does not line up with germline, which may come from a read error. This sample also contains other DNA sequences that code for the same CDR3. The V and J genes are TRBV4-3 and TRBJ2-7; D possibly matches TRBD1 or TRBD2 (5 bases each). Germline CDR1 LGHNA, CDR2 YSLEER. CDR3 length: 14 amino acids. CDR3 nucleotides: TGCGCCAGCAGCCAAGCGGTGGGGGTCTACGAGCAGTACTTT. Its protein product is CASSQAVGVYEQYF.

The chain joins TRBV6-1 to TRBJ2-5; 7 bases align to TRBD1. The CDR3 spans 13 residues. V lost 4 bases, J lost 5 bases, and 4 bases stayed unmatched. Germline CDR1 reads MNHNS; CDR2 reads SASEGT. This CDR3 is CASSVDRAETQYF. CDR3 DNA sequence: TGTGCCAGCAGTGTTGACAGGGCCGAGACCCAGTACTTC.

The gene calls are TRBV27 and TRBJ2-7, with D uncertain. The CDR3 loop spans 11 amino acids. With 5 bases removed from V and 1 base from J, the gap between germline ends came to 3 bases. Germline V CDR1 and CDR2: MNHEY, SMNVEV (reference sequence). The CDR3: CASSPSYEQYF. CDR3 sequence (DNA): TGTGCCAGCAGTCCTTCCTACGAGCAGTACTTC.

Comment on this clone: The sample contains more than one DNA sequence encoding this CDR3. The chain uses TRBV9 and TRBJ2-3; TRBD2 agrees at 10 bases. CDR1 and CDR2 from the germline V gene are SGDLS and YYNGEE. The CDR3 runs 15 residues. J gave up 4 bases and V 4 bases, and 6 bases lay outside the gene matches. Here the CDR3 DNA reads TGTGCCAGCAGCCCCTCTAGCGGGGGATCAGATACGCAGTATTTT. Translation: CASSPSSGGSDTQYF.

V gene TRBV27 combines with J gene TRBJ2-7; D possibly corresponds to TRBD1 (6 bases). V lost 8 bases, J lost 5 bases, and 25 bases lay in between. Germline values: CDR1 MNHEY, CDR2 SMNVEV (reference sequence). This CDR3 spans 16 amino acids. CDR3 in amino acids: CASGYFRGPLEDEQYF. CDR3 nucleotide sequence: TGTGCCAGCGGGTACTTCAGGGGCCCCCTTGAGGACGAGCAGTACTTC.

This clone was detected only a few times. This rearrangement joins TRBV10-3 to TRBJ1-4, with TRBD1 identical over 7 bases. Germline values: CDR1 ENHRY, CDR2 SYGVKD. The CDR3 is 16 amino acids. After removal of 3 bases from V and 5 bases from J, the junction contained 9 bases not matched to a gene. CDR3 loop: CAISEENRGGNEKLFF. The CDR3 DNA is TGTGCCATCAGTGAAGAAAACAGGGGAGGAAATGAAAAACTGTTTTTT.

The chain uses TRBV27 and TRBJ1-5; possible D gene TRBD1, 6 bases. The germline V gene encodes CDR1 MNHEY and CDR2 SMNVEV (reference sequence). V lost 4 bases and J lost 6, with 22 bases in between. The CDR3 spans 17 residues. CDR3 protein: CASSSLGANLVGQPQHF. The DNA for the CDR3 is TGTGCCAGCAGTTCTTTGGGGGCGAATTTGGTAGGTCAGCCCCAGCATTTT.

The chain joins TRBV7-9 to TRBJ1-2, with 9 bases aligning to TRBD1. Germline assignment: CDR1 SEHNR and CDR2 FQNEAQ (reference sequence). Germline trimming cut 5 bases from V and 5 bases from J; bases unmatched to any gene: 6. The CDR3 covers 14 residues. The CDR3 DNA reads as TGTGCCAGCAGCCTAACCGGGACAGGGTATGGCTACACCTTC. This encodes CASSLTGTGYGYTF.

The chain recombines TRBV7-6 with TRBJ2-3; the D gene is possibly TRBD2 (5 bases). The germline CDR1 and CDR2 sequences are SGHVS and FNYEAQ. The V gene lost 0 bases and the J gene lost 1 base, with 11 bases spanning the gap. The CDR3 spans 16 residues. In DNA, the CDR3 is TGTGCCAGCAGCTTAGCGGAGGTAGGCCGCACAGATACGCAGTATTTT. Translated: CASSLAEVGRTDTQYF.

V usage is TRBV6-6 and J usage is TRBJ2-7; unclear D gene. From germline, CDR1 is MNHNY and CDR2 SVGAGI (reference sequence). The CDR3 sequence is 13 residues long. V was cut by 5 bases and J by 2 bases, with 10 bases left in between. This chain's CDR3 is CASSPALTYEQYF. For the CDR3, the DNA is TGTGCCAGCAGTCCCGCCCTTACCTACGAGCAGTACTTC.

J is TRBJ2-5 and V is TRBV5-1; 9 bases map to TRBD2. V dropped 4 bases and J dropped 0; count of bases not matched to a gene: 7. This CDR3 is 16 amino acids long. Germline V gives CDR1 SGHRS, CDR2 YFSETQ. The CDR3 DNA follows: TGCGCCAGCAGCCCCAGACTAGCGGAGTACCAAGAGACCCAGTACTTC. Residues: CASSPRLAEYQETQYF.

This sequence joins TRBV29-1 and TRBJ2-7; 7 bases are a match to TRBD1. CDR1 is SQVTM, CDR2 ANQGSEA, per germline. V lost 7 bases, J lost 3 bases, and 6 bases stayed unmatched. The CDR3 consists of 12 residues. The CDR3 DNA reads TGCAGCGCCGGGACAGAAGACTACGAGCAGTACTTC. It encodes CSAGTEDYEQYF.

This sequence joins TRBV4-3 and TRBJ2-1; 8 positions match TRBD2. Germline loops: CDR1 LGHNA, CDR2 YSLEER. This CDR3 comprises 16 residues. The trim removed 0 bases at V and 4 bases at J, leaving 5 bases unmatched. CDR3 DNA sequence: TGCGCCAGCAGCCAAGAGCTCGGCGGGGGGTACAATGAGCAGTTCTTC. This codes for CASSQELGGGYNEQFF.

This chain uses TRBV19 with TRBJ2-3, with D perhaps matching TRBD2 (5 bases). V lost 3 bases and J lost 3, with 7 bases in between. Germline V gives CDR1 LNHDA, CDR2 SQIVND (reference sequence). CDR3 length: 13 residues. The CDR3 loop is CASSILATDTQYF. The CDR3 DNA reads TGTGCCAGTAGTATTCTAGCAACAGATACGCAGTATTTT. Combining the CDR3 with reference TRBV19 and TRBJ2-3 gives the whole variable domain DGGITQSPKYLFRKEGQNVTLSCEQNLNHDAMYWYRQDPGQGLRLIYYSQIVNDFQKGDIAEGYSVSREKKESFPLTVTSAQKNPTAFYLCASSILATDTQYFGPGTRLTVL.

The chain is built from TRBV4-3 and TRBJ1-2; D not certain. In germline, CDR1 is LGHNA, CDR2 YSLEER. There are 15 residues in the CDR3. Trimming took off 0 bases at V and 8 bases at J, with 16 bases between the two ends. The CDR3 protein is CASSQDLRTGHGYTF. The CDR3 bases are TGCGCCAGCAGCCAAGATTTGCGGACGGGTCACGGCTACACCTTC.

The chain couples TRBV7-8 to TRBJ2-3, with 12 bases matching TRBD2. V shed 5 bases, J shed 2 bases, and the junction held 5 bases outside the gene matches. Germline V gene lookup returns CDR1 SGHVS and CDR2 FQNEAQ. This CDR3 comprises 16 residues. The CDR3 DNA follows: TGTGCCAGCAGCCCAGGACTAGCGGGGCTCACAGATACGCAGTATTTT. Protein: CASSPGLAGLTDTQYF.

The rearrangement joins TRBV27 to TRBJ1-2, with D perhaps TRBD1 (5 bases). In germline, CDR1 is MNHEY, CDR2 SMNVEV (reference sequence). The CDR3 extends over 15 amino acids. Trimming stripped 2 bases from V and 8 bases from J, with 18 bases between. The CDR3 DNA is TGTGCCAGCAGTTTAGGGCCCCCCGGGGGGAAGGGCTACACCTTC. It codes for CASSLGPPGGKGYTF.

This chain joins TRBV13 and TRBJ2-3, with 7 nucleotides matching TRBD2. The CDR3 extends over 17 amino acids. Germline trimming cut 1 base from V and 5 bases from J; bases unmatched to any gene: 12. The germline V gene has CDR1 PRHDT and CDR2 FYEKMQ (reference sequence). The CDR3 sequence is CASSLAWGEGPGDTQYF. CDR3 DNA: TGTGCCAGCAGCTTAGCGTGGGGGGAGGGGCCAGGAGATACGCAGTATTTT.